The T cell receptor (beta chain) described here comes from a study of blood T cells in healthy people across ages. This CDR3 comprises 16 residues. The germline CDR1 and CDR2 sequences are SGHNT and YYREEE (reference sequence). V was clipped by 4 bases and J by 2 bases; unmatched bases: 10. Turning to this clonotype: Its target is unknown.

A second about 6 to 12 cycle PCR used barcoded and J-beta primers. From each sample, at least 2.5 million paired-end reads containing CDR3 were obtained. TCRdb re-derived calls from the 5' RACE reads in MiXCR, one entry per CDR3 protein. There are over a million distinct CDR3 sequences in the sample; 35% to 45% occur only once, and 7.9% lies in the top ten. Study-level findings and limits: Donor CMV infection status was unknown, possibly confounding age-related changes in expanded clonotypes.

Specimen: blood. The sequence was collected from a woman younger than 35 in good health. The rearrangement joins TRBV5-4 to TRBJ2-3; TRBD2 matches 7 bases. DNA for the CDR3: TGTGCCAGCAGCGCAAGGTGGGAGGGCCTCACAGATACGCAGTATTTT. This gives the protein CASSARWEGLTDTQYF.